This T cell receptor beta chain was documented in a study of identifying expanded T cells in peripheral blood. Healthy donors had no documented immune events, such as infections, while sampled. Clones were sequenced by immunoSEQ multiplex PCR, and TCRdb holds only the in-frame ones, with some missing. This sample has under 85,000 clones, with 84% found just once. Comments on this clone: Its cognate antigen is unknown.

Whole-study findings and limits: Differentially abundant clones: roughly 1.2 between replicates, 15 to 17 at approximately two weeks, less than 20 at four. Across healthy donors, higher total template counts meant significantly greater approximately two-week count variance.

V was pared by 4 bases and J by 2 bases, with 5 bases of the junction left unmatched. The CDR3 is made up of 13 amino acids. In germline, CDR1 is SQVTM, CDR2 ANQGSEA. The source material was blood. The chain is built from TRBV29-1 and TRBJ2-7; 7 nucleotides align to TRBD1. The sequence was collected from a person aged 18 to 75 in good health. The CDR3 protein is CSVGQGPTYEQYF. Written as DNA, the CDR3 is TGCAGCGTTGGACAGGGACCCACCTACGAGCAGTACTTC.